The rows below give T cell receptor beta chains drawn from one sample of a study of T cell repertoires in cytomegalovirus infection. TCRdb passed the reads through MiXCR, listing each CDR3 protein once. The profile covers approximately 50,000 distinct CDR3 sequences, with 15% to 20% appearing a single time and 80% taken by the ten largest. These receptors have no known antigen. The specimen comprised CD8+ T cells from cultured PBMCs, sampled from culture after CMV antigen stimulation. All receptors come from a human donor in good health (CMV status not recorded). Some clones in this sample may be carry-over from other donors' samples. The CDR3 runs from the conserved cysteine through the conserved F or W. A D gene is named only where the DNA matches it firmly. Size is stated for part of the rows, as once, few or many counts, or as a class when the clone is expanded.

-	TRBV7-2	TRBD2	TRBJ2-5	CASSLRSGVSQETQYF	TGTGCCAGCAGCTTAAGAAGCGGGGTGTCCCAAGAGACCCAGTACTTC
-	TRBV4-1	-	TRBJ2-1	CASSQVLSSYNEQFF	TGCGCCAGCAGCCAAGTCCTCAGCTCCTACAATGAGCAGTTCTTC
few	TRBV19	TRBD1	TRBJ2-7	CASSTGTGYEQYF	TGTGCCAGTAGTACCGGGACAGGCTACGAGCAGTACTTC
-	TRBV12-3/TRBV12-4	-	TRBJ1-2	CASSSRDTRAQDGYTF	TGTGCCAGCAGCTCCCGGGATACAAGGGCGCAAGATGGCTACACCTTC
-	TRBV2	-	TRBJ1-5	CASSEGQLNQPQHF	TGTGCCAGCAGTGAAGGGCAGCTCAATCAGCCCCAGCATTTT
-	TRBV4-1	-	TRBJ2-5	CASSQESRGTGLQETQYF	TGCGCCAGCAGCCAAGAAAGCCGGGGCACAGGGTTACAAGAGACCCAGTACTTC
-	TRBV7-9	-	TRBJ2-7	CASSPREMRLFYEQYF	TGTGCCAGCAGCCCCCGAGAGATGAGACTTTTCTACGAGCAGTACTTC
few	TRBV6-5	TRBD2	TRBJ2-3	CASSFLSGLAGGTDTQYF	TGTGCCAGCAGTTTCCTTTCTGGACTAGCGGGGGGCACAGATACGCAGTATTTT
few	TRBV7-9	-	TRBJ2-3	CASSLATDTQYF	TGTGCCAGCAGCTTAGCCACAGATACGCAGTATTTT
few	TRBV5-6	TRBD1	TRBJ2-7	CASSLGTGIFEQYF	TGTGCCAGCAGCTTGGGGACAGGGATTTTCGAGCAGTACTTC
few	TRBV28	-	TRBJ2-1	CASSLPLTGDNEQFF	TGTGCCAGCAGTTTACCCCTTACCGGGGACAATGAGCAGTTCTTC
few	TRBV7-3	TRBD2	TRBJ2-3	CASSLLTSGGAPSTDTQYF	TGTGCCAGCAGCCTACTGACTAGCGGGGGAGCTCCTAGCACAGATACGCAGTATTTT
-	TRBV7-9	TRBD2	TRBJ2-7	CASSSLAGGPGGLYEQYF	TGTGCCAGCAGCTCGCTAGCGGGGGGGCCTGGTGGTTTGTACGAGCAGTACTTC
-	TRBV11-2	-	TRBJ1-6	CASSLVLGPGSPLHF	TGTGCCAGCAGCTTAGTCTTGGGACCCGGTTCACCCCTCCACTTT
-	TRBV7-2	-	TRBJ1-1	CASSLGDRTEAFF	TGTGCCAGCAGCTTAGGAGACAGGACTGAAGCTTTCTTT
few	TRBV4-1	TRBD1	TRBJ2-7	CASSQAGTGLYEQYF	TGCGCCAGCAGCCAAGCCGGGACAGGGTTATACGAGCAGTACTTC
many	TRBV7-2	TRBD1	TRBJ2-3	CASSADREPFSTDTQYF	TGTGCCAGCAGCGCGGACAGGGAACCTTTTAGCACAGATACGCAGTATTTT
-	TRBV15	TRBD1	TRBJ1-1	CATSRDLGTGANTEAFF	TGTGCCACCAGCAGAGATCTCGGGACAGGGGCGAACACTGAAGCTTTCTTT
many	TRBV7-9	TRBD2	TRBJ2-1	CASSLAGNNEQFF	TGTGCCAGCAGCCTAGCGGGGAACAATGAGCAGTTCTTC
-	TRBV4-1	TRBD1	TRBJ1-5	CASSHLKQGYQPQHF	TGCGCCAGCAGCCATCTGAAACAGGGGTATCAGCCCCAGCATTTT
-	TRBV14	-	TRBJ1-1	CASSWGLDVNTEAFF	TGTGCCAGCAGCTGGGGTTTGGATGTGAACACTGAAGCTTTCTTT
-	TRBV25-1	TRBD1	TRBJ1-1	CASSGQGAVGTEAFF	TGTGCCAGCAGCGGACAGGGGGCGGTGGGCACTGAAGCTTTCTTT
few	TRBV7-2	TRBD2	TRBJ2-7	CASSLYPGTSGGASEQYF	TGTGCCAGCAGCTTATACCCCGGGACTAGCGGGGGGGCCAGCGAGCAGTACTTC
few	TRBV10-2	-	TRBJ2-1	CASTTQGPGPDNEQFF	TGCGCCAGCACCACACAGGGACCGGGTCCCGACAATGAGCAGTTCTTC
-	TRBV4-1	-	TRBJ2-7	CASSLTKGPADNYEQYF	TGTGCCAGCAGCCTCACGAAAGGGCCCGCCGACAACTACGAGCAGTACTTC